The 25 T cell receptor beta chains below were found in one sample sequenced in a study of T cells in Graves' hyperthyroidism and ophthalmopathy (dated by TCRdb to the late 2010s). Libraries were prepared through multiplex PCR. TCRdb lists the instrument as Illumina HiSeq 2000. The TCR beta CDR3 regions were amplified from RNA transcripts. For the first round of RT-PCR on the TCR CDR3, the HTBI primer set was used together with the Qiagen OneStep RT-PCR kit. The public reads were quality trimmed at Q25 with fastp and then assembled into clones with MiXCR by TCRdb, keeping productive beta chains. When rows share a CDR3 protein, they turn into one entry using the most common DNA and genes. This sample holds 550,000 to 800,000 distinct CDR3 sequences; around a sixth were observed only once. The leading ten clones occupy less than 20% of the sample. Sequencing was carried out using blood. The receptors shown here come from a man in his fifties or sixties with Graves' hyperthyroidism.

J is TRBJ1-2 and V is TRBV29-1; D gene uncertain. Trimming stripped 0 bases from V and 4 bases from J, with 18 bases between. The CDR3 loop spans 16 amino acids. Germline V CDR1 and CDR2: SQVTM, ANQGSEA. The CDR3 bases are TGCAGCGTTGAAGAATTAGGAGGGATCCTCCGCTATGGCTACACCTTC. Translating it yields CSVEELGGILRYGYTF.

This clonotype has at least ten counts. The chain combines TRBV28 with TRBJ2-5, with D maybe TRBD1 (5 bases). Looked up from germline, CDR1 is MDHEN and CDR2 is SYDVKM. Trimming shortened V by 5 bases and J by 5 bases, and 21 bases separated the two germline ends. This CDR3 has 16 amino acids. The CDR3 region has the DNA TGTGCCAGCAGTCAACCACTCCAGGGCCTGATGGAGACCCAGTACTTC. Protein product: CASSQPLQGLMETQYF.

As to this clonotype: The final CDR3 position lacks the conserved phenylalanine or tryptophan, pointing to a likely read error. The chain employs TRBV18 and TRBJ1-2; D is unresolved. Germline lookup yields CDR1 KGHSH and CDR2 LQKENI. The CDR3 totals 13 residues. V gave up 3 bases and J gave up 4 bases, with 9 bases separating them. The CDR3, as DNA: TGTGCCAGCTCACCCGACGGGAGCTATGGCTACACCTCC. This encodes CASSPDGSYGYTS.

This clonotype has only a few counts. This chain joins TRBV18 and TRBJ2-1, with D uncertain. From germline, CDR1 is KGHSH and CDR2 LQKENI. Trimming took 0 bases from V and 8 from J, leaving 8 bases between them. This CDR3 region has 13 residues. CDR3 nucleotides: TGTGCCAGCTCACCACCGAATTTAGATGAGCAGTTCTTC. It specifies CASSPPNLDEQFF.

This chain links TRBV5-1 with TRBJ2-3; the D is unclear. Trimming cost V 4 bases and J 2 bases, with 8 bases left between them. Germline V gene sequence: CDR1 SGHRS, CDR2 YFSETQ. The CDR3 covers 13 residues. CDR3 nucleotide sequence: TGCGCCAGCAGCGATACCTACACAGATACGCAGTATTTT. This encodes CASSDTYTDTQYF.

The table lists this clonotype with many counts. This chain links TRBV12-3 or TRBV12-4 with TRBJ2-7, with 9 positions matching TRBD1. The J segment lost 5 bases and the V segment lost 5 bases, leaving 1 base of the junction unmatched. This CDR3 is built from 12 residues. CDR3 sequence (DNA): TGTGCCAGCAGTACAGGGGGCCACGAGCAGTACTTC. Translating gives CASSTGGHEQYF.

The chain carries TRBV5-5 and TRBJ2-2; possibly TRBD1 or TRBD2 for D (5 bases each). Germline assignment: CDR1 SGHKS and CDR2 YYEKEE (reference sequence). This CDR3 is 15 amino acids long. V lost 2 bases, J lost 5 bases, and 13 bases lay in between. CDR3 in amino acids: CASSFRGARTGELFF. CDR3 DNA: TGTGCCAGCAGCTTTCGAGGGGCGCGAACCGGGGAGCTGTTTTTT.

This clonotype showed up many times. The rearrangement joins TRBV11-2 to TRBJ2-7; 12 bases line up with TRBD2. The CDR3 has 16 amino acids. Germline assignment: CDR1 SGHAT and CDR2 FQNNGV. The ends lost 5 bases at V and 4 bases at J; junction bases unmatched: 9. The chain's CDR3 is CASSQDRTSGAYEQYF. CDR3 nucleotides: TGTGCCAGCAGCCAGGACCGGACTAGCGGGGCTTACGAGCAGTACTTC.

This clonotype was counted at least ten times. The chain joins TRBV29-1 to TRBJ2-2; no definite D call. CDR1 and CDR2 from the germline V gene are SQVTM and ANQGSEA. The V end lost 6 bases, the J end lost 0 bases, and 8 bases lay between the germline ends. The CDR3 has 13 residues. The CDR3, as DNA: TGCAGCGTAGAACCTGCGAACACCGGGGAGCTGTTTTTT. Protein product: CSVEPANTGELFF.

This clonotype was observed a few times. Here the CDR3 reads CSVEGAISYNEQFF. In DNA form, the CDR3 reads TGCAGCGTTGAGGGAGCCATCTCCTACAATGAGCAGTTCTTC. This sequence joins TRBV29-1 and TRBJ2-1; possible D gene TRBD2, 5 bases. The germline V gene encodes CDR1 SQVTM and CDR2 ANQGSEA. CDR3 length: 14 residues. V was clipped by 3 bases and J by 0 bases, with 9 bases between them.

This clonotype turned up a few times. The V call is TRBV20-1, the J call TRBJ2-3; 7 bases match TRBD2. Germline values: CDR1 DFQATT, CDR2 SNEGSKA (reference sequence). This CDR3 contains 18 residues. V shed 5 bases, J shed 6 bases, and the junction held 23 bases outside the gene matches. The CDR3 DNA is TGCAGTGCTGACCCGCGGAGTCTAGCGGCAACGCTCCGCGATACGCAGTATTTT. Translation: CSADPRSLAATLRDTQYF.

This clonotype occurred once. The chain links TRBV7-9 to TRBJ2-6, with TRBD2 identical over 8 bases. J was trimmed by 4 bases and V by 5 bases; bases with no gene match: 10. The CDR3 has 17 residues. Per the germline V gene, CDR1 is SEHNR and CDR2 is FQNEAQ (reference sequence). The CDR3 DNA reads TGTGCCAGCAGCCCTCGGGGGGGCGCCACCGGGGCCAACGTCCTGACTTTC. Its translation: CASSPRGGATGANVLTF. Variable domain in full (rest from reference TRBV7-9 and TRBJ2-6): DTGVSQNPRHKITKRGQNVTFRCDPISEHNRLYWYRQTLGQGPEFLTYFQNEAQLEKSRLLSDRFSAERPKGSFSTLEIQRTEQGDSAMYLCASSPRGGATGANVLTFGAGSRLTVL.

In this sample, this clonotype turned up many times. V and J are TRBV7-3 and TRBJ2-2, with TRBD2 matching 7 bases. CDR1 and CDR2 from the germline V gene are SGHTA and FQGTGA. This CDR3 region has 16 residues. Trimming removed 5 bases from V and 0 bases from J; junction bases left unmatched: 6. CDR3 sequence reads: CASSPVAGANTGELFF. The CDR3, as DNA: TGTGCCAGCAGCCCGGTGGCGGGAGCGAACACCGGGGAGCTGTTTTTT.

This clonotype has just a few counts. CDR3 sequence (DNA): TGCGCCAGCAGCTTGGTAGGGCTGGGAGGAAACACCATATATTTT. It codes for CASSLVGLGGNTIYF. The chain couples TRBV5-1 to TRBJ1-3; D gene ambiguous. The CDR3 sequence is 15 residues long. The V gene lost 0 bases and the J gene lost 4 bases, with 11 bases spanning the gap. Germline CDR1 and CDR2: SGHRS and YFSETQ.

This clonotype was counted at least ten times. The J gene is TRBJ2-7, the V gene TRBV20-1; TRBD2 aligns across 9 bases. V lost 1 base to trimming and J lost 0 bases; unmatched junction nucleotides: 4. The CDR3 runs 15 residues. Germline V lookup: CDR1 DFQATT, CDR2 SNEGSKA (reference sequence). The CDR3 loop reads CSARALAGISYEQYF. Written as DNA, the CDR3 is TGCAGTGCTAGAGCTCTAGCGGGGATCTCCTACGAGCAGTACTTC.

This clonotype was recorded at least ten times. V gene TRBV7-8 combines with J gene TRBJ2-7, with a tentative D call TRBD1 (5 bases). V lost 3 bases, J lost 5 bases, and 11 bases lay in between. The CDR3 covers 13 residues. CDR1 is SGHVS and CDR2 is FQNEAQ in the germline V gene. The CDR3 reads CASSLGREDEQYF. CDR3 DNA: TGTGCCAGCAGCTTGGGCAGGGAAGACGAGCAGTACTTC.

This chain's CDR3 is CATSSSVGSYNEQFF. The CDR3 region has the DNA TGTGCCACCAGCAGTTCAGTGGGGTCCTACAATGAGCAGTTCTTC. The chain is built from TRBV15 and TRBJ2-1; D is unclear. Trimming took off 3 bases at V and 1 base at J, with 10 bases between the two ends. Germline lookup yields CDR1 LNHNV and CDR2 YYDKDF (reference sequence). This CDR3 comprises 15 residues.

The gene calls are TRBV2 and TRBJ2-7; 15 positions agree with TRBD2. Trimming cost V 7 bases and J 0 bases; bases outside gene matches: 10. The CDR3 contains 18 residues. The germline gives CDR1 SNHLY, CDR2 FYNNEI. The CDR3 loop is CASNTGTSGRKSSYEQYF. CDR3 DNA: TGTGCCAGCAATACCGGGACTAGCGGGAGGAAAAGCTCCTACGAGCAGTACTTC.

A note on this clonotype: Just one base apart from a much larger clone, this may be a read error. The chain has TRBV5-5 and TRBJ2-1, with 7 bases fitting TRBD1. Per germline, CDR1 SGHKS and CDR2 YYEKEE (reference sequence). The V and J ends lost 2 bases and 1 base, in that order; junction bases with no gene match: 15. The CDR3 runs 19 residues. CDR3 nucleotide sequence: TGTGCCAGCAGCTTTCCGACAGGGAAGAGCGTGTGGTCCTACAATGAGCAGTTCTTC. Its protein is CASSFPTGKSVWSYNEQFF. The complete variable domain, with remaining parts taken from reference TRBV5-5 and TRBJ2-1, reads DAGVTQSPTHLIKTRGQQVTLRCSPISGHKSVSWYQQVLGQGPQFIFQYYEKEERGRGNFPDRFSARQFPNYSSELNVNALLLGDSALYLCASSFPTGKSVWSYNEQFFGPGTRLTVL.

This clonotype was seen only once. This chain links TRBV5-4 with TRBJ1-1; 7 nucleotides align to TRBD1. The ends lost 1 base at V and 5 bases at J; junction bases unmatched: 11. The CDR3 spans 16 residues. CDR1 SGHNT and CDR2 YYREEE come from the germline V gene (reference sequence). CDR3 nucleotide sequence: TGTGCCAGCAGCTTGTGGGGCAGGGGGGGAGAAACTGAAGCTTTCTTT. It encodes CASSLWGRGGETEAFF.

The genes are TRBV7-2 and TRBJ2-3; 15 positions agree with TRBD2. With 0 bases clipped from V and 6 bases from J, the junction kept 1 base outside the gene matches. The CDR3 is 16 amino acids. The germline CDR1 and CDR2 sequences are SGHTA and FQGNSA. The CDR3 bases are TGTGCCAGCAGCTTAGCCGGGACTAGCGGGAGGGATACGCAGTATTTT. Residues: CASSLAGTSGRDTQYF.

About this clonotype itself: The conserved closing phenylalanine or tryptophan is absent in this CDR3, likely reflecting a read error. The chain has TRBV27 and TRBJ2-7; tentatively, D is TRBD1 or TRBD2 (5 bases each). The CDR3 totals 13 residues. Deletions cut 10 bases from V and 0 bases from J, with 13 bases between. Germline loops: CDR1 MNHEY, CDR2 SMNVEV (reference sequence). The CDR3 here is CAKVNGGSYEQYS. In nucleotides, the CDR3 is TGTGCCAAGGTTAATGGGGGCTCCTACGAGCAGTACTCC.

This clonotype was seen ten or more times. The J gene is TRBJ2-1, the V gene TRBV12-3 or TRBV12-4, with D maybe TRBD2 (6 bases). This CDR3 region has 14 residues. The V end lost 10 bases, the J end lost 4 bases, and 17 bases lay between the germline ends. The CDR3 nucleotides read TGTGCCACCACCTCTAGCGATCTGTACAATGAGCAGTTCTTC. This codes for CATTSSDLYNEQFF.

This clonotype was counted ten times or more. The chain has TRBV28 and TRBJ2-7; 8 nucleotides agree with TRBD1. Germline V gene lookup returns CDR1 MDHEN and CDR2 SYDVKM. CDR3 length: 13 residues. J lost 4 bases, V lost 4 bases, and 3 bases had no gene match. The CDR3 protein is CASSWQGAYEQYF. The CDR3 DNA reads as TGTGCCAGCAGTTGGCAGGGGGCGTACGAGCAGTACTTC.

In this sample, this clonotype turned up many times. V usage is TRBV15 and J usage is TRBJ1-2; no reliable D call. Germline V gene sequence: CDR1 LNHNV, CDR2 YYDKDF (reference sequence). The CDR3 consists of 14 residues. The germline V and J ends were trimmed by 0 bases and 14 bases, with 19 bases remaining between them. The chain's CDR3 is CATSRDNGLPSRTF. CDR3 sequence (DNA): TGTGCCACCAGCAGAGATAATGGCTTACCCTCTAGGACCTTC.